This TCR beta chain was sequenced during a study of T-cell reconstitution after alpha-beta-depleted transplantation in children. This clonotype was counted a few times. Antigen specificity is unknown. Regarding the study as a whole: Approximately two months post-transplant, alpha-beta T cells reportedly originated from several hundred expanded graft clones. By one year post-transplant, T-cell counts and diversity largely arose from T cells that were newly produced.

Trimming shortened V by 3 bases and J by 2 bases, and 14 bases separated the two germline ends. This CDR3 spans 16 amino acids. CDR1 and CDR2 from the germline V gene are ENHRY and SYGVKD. The TCRbeta library incorporated unique molecular identifiers. TCRdb re-called the PCR reads through MiXCR, storing one row per CDR3 protein. The repertoire holds 500,000 to 600,000 distinct CDR3 sequences, with 25% to 30% as singletons. The input for sequencing was PBMCs, taken before TCRalphabeta/CD19-depleted stem cell transplant. The sequence was obtained from a boy younger than two with Wiskott-Aldrich syndrome, due to receive a stem cell transplant. The rearrangement uses TRBV10-3 and TRBJ1-5, with D tentatively TRBD1 (5 bases). CDR3 protein: CAISDWPGGGNQPQHF. CDR3 nucleotide sequence: TGTGCCATCAGTGACTGGCCCGGAGGGGGCAATCAGCCCCAGCATTTT.